This T cell receptor beta chain was recorded in a study of OX40 agonist ivuxolimab in advanced cancers. CDR3 length: 17 amino acids. Samples were taken at baseline and on day 1 of cycles 4 and 7. Generated by immunoSEQ multiplex PCR, the TCRdb table keeps only in-frame clones and is missing some. In the table there are over 80,000 clones, around 80% of which are singletons. The sequences come from CD4+ or CD8+ T cells sorted from blood, collected in a trial of the OX40 agonist ivuxolimab. The source of this sequence is an adult with an advanced solid tumor such as melanoma, head and neck, liver or kidney cancer. This chain uses TRBV21-1 with TRBJ2-1; the table's D call, TRBD1, has no DNA check behind it. TRBV21-1 is marked as a pseudogene. The CDR3 sequence is CASRLRGGIAIHNEQFF. CDR3 coding DNA: TGTGCCAGCAGGTTAAGGGGCGGAATAGCTATCCACAATGAGCAGTTCTTC.